Reported below is one T cell receptor (beta chain). Its target is not known. The data are from a study of cytomegalovirus exposure and HLA in healthy donors. Whole-study results and caveats: Most of the TCR beta V segments (in an earlier analysis) were productive either about 90% or about 30% of the time. Owing to their indistinguishability, certain V segments, notably TRBV6-2 and TRBV6-3, were excluded. Later genetic work tied a missense DCLRE1C variant to beta-chain V and J trimming.

Trimming took off 0 bases at V and 1 base at J, with 6 bases between the two ends. CDR1 and CDR2 from the germline V gene are MNHEY and SMNVEV (reference sequence). There are 15 residues in the CDR3. The PCR used 60 Vbeta and 13 Jbeta primers. Profiling relied on immunoSEQ multiplex PCR, and the TCRdb table lists in-frame clones only, not all of them. The table has 82,000 or so clones, around 74% seen once; the top ten hold over 5%. The sample comprised PBMCs. This clonotype originated in a woman aged 45-60 years in good health and CMV-seropositive. The J gene is TRBJ2-2, the V gene TRBV27, with D possibly TRBD2 on 6 matching bases. The CDR3 region has the DNA TGTGCCAGCAGTTTATCTAGCGGGAACACCGGGGAGCTGTTTTTT. Translation gives CASSLSSGNTGELFF.